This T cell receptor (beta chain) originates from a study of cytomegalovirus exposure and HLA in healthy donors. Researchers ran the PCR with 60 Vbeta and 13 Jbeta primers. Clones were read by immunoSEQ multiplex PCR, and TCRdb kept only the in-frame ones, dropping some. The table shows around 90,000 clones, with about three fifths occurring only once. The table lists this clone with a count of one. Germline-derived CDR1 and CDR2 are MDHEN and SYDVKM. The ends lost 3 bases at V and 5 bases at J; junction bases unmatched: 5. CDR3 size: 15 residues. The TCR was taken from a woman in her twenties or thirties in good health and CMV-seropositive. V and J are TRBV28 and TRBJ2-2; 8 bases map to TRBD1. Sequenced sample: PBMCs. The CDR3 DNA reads TGTGCCAGCAGTTTTGGGGACAGGATGACCGGGGAGCTGTTTTTT. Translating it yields CASSFGDRMTGELFF.